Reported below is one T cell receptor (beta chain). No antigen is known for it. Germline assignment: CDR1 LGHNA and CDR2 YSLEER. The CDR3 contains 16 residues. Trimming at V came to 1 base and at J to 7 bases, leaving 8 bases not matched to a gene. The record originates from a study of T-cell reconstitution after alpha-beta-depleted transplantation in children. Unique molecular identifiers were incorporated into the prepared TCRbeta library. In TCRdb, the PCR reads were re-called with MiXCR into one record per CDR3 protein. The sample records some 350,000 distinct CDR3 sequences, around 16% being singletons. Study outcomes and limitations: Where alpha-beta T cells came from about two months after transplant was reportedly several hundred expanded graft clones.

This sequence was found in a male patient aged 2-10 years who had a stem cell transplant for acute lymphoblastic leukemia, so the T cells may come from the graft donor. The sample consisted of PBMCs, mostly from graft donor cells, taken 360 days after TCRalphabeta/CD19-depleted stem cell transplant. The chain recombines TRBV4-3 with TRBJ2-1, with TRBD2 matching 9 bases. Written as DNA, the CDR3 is TGCGCCAGCAGCCAAGGCGGGAGGGCCGGAGGGAATGAGCAGTTCTTC. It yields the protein CASSQGGRAGGNEQFF.